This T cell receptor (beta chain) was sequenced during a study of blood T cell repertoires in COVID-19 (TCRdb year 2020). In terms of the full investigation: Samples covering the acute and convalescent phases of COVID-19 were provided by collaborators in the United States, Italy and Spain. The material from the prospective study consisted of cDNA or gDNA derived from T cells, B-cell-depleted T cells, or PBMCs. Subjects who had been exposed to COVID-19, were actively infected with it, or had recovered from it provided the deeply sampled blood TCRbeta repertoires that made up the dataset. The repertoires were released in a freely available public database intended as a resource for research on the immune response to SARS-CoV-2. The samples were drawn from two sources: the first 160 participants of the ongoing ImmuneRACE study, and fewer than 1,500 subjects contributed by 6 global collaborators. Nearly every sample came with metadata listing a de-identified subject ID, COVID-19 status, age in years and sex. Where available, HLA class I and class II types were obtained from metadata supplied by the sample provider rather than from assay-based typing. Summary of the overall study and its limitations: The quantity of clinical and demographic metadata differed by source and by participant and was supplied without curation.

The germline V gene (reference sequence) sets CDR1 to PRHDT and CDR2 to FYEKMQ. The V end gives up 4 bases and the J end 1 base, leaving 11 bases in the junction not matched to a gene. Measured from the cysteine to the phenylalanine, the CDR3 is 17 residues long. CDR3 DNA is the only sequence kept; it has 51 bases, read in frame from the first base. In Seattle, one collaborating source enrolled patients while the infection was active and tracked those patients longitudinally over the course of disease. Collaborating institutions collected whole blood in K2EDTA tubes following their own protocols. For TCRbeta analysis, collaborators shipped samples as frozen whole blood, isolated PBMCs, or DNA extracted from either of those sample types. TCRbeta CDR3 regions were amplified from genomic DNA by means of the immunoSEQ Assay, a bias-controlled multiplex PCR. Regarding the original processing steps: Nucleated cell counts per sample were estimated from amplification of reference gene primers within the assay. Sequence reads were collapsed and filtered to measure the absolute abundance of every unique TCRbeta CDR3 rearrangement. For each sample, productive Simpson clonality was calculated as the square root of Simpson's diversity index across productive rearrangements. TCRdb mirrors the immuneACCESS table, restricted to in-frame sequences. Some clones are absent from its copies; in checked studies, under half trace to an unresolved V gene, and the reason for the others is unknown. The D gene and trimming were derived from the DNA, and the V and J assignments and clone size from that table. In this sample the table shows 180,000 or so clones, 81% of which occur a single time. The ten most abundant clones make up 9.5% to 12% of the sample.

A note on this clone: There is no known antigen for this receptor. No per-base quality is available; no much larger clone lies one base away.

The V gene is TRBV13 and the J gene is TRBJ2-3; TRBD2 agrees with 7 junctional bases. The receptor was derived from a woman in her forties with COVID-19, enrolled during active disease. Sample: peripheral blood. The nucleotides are TGTGCCAGCAGCTGGATCGTAGGCGGGAGCCGCACAGATACGCAGTATTTT. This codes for CASSWIVGGSRTDTQYF.